The 23 T cell receptor beta chains presented below share a single source sample, sequenced in a study of OX40 agonist ivuxolimab in advanced cancers. The table came from immunoSEQ multiplex PCR; TCRdb's copy has only in-frame clones and leaves some out. The data hold 49,000 or so clones, with around 90% observed a single time. The sample in question was CD4+ or CD8+ T cells sorted from blood, obtained in a trial of the OX40 agonist ivuxolimab. The receptor set was obtained from an adult with an advanced solid tumor such as melanoma, head and neck, liver or kidney cancer.

The gene calls are TRBV19 and TRBJ1-5; D might be TRBD1 (5 bases). Germline CDR1 is LNHDA and CDR2 is SQIVND (reference sequence). This CDR3 is 15 amino acids long. Trimming left V 8 bases short and J 2 bases short, with 16 bases between. CDR3 in DNA: TGTGCCAGTCAGTGGGGCCTACTCGGCAATCAGCCCCAGCATTTT. Translated, it gives CASQWGLLGNQPQHF.

The CDR3 loop reads CASSYDLAGGTGELFF. The CDR3 DNA is TGTGCCAGCAGTTACGATCTAGCGGGGGGCACCGGGGAGCTGTTTTTT. The rearrangement joins TRBV6-5 to TRBJ2-2, with 11 bases aligning to TRBD2. V lost 2 bases, J lost 4 bases, and 3 bases stayed unmatched. Germline CDR1 and CDR2: MNHEY and SVGAGI. The CDR3 totals 16 residues.

This sequence joins TRBV7-2 and TRBJ2-7; TRBD1 aligns across 9 bases. Unmatched junction bases numbered 8, after V lost 5 bases and J lost 3 bases. CDR1 SGHTA and CDR2 FQGNSA come from the germline V gene. The CDR3 extends over 15 amino acids. CDR3 sequence (DNA): TGTGCCAGCAGCCCCAGGGGACAGGGTTTCTACGAGCAGTACTTC. Its protein product is CASSPRGQGFYEQYF.

J is TRBJ2-3 and V is TRBV19, with TRBD2 matching over 14 bases. J was trimmed by 1 base and V by 5 bases; bases with no gene match: 5. Looked up from germline, CDR1 is LNHDA and CDR2 is SQIVND (reference sequence). The CDR3 extends over 17 amino acids. DNA for the CDR3: TGTGCCAGTAGTTTCGGGACTAGCGGGAGCGGCACAGATACGCAGTATTTT. This sequence encodes CASSFGTSGSGTDTQYF. The full variable domain, its missing parts supplied by reference TRBV19 and TRBJ2-3, is DGGITQSPKYLFRKEGQNVTLSCEQNLNHDAMYWYRQDPGQGLRLIYYSQIVNDFQKGDIAEGYSVSREKKESFPLTVTSAQKNPTAFYLCASSFGTSGSGTDTQYFGPGTRLTVL.

The rearrangement uses TRBV4-3 and TRBJ2-1; the D is unclear. Trimming left V 0 bases short and J 4 bases short, with 7 bases between. This CDR3 comprises 14 residues. In germline, CDR1 is LGHNA, CDR2 YSLEER. The CDR3 here is CASSQDGGYNEQFF. Written as DNA, the CDR3 is TGCGCCAGCAGCCAAGATGGCGGATACAATGAGCAGTTCTTC.

The chain links TRBV12-5 to TRBJ2-1; 8 nucleotides match TRBD1. The germline gives CDR1 LGHNT, CDR2 FRNRAP. The V and J ends lost 5 bases and 1 base, in that order; junction bases with no gene match: 7. This CDR3 has 16 residues. The CDR3 here is CASGTQDRASYNEQFF. Written as DNA, the CDR3 is TGTGCTAGTGGTACCCAGGACAGGGCTTCCTACAATGAGCAGTTCTTC.

The rearrangement joins TRBV9 to TRBJ2-2, with 9 nucleotides matching TRBD2. J lost 4 bases, V lost 0 bases, and 4 bases had no gene match. From germline, CDR1 is SGDLS and CDR2 YYNGEE. The CDR3 consists of 16 residues. In nucleotides, the CDR3 is TGTGCCAGCAGCGTAGGCGGGGGGGCGCCCACCGGGGAGCTGTTTTTT. It codes for CASSVGGGAPTGELFF.

The chain is built from TRBV12-5 and TRBJ2-6; D perhaps matches TRBD2 (6 bases). V lost 3 bases to trimming and J lost 2 bases, with 14 bases between them. The germline V gene encodes CDR1 LGHNT and CDR2 FRNRAP. The CDR3 runs to 17 residues. The CDR3 coding sequence is TGTGCTAGTGGTTTCTCCTTGGGGGGAACTGGGGCCAACGTCCTGACTTTC. Its protein product is CASGFSLGGTGANVLTF.

The V gene is TRBV18, the J gene TRBJ2-7; 11 bases match TRBD1. The CDR3 totals 16 residues. Germline V CDR1 and CDR2: KGHSH, LQKENI. Trimming took 1 base from V and 3 from J; bases not matched to a gene: 5. The CDR3 DNA reads as TGTGCCAGCTCACCACTTGAGGGACAGGGGGTCTACGAGCAGTACTTC. Translation gives CASSPLEGQGVYEQYF.

The J gene is TRBJ2-3, the V gene TRBV6-5; no reliable D call. This CDR3 comprises 14 residues. The germline gives CDR1 MNHEY, CDR2 SVGAGI. Between the trimmed V and J ends, which lost 2 bases and 2 bases, there was a span of 8 bases. The CDR3 protein is CASSYVANTDTQYF. CDR3 nucleotides: TGTGCCAGCAGTTACGTGGCGAACACAGATACGCAGTATTTT.

V and J are TRBV6-1 and TRBJ1-5; no clear D gene. This CDR3 spans 16 amino acids. CDR1 is MNHNS and CDR2 is SASEGT in the germline V gene. Trimming shortened V by 1 base and J by 4 bases, and 14 bases separated the two germline ends. CDR3 nucleotides: TGTGCCAGCAGTGAAGGGGCAGGACGCACTAATCAGCCCCAGCATTTT. This sequence encodes CASSEGAGRTNQPQHF.

The rearrangement joins TRBV2 to TRBJ2-3; no definite D call. CDR3 length: 10 residues. CDR1 and CDR2 from the germline V gene are SNHLY and FYNNEI. The germline V and J ends were trimmed by 8 bases and 2 bases, with 2 bases remaining between them. The CDR3 DNA sequence: TGTGCCAGCCTCACAGATACGCAGTATTTT. It encodes CASLTDTQYF.

The gene calls are TRBV25-1 and TRBJ2-1, with D unclear. The germline CDR1 and CDR2 sequences are MGHDK and SYGVNS. This CDR3 comprises 13 residues. V lost 7 bases to trimming and J lost 2 bases, with 9 bases between them. In DNA, the CDR3 is TGTGCCAGCAAGACGGGCACCTACAATGAGCAGTTCTTC. This translates into CASKTGTYNEQFF.

This CDR3 is CASTSLAGTDTQYF. DNA of the CDR3: TGTGCCAGCACCTCCCTAGCGGGCACAGATACGCAGTATTTT. The chain couples TRBV6-6 to TRBJ2-3; 7 bases are a match to TRBD2. The CDR3 sequence is 14 residues long. CDR1 is MNHNY and CDR2 is SVGAGI in the germline V gene (reference sequence). V lost 7 bases and J lost 1; bases outside the gene matches: 5.

The chain has TRBV27 and TRBJ2-2; 11 nucleotides agree with TRBD1. V lost 0 bases and J lost 10; bases outside the gene matches: 4. The length of the CDR3 is 15 residues. CDR1 is MNHEY and CDR2 is SMNVEV in the germline V gene (reference sequence). The CDR3 DNA reads as TGTGCCAGCAGTTTATCGGGGACAGGGGGTCCGGAGCTGTTTTTT. This codes for CASSLSGTGGPELFF.

This clone was seen a single time. For the CDR3, the DNA is TGTGCCAGTACCCGTGCCGGTATGCGCACTGAAGCTTTCTTT. Its protein product is CASTRAGMRTEAFF. This chain connects TRBV19 to TRBJ1-1; D not certain. With 7 bases removed from V and 4 bases from J, the gap between germline ends came to 16 bases. CDR1 and CDR2 (germline): LNHDA, SQIVND (reference sequence). This CDR3 has 14 residues.

The chain recombines TRBV5-4 with TRBJ2-5; no firm D call. The germline CDR1 and CDR2 sequences are SGHNT and YYREEE (reference sequence). The CDR3 runs to 14 residues. V lost 2 bases, J lost 0 bases, and 8 bases lay in between. DNA of the CDR3: TGTGCCAGCAGCTTTCGTCAGCACCAAGAGACCCAGTACTTC. It codes for CASSFRQHQETQYF.

The V and J genes are TRBV4-2 and TRBJ2-5, with 8 bases identical to TRBD1. The V segment lost 4 bases and the J segment 7 bases; nucleotides outside the gene matches: 8. From germline, CDR1 is LGHNA and CDR2 YNFKEQ. The CDR3 sequence is 14 residues long. CDR3 amino acids: CASSPQGEAGTQYF. DNA for the CDR3: TGTGCCAGCAGCCCACAGGGGGAGGCGGGGACCCAGTACTTC.

This clone was seen just once. This chain connects TRBV4-3 to TRBJ2-1, with 11 nucleotides matching TRBD2. The junction had 13 bases not matched to a gene; V was cut back by 0 bases and J by 9 bases. CDR1 LGHNA and CDR2 YSLEER come from the germline V gene. The CDR3 sequence is 18 residues long. As DNA, the CDR3 is TGCGCCAGCAGCCAAGATTTCCCCACTAGCGGGAGACGGGGTGAGCAGTTCTTC. It translates to CASSQDFPTSGRRGEQFF.

Here the CDR3 reads CASSFGQGLEAFF. DNA of the CDR3: TGTGCCAGCAGTTTTGGGCAGGGCCTTGAAGCTTTCTTT. V gene TRBV28 combines with J gene TRBJ1-1; D perhaps matches TRBD1 (5 bases). This CDR3 is built from 13 residues. Trimming stripped 3 bases from V and 7 bases from J, with 12 bases between. Looked up from germline, CDR1 is MDHEN and CDR2 is SYDVKM. Filled out from reference TRBV28 and TRBJ1-1, the complete variable domain reads DVKVTQSSRYLVKRTGEKVFLECVQDMDHENMFWYRQDPGLGLRLIYFSYDVKMKEKGDIPEGYSVSREKKERFSLILESASTNQTSMYLCASSFGQGLEAFFGQGTRLTVV.

The chain links TRBV4-1 to TRBJ2-7; TRBD2 aligns across 10 bases. The CDR3 has 15 residues. The germline V gene has CDR1 MGHRA and CDR2 YSYEKL. V shed 4 bases, J shed 3 bases, and the junction held 6 bases outside the gene matches. DNA for the CDR3: TGCGCCAGCAGCCCTATAGCGGGGGGATTCTACGAGCAGTACTTC. It translates to CASSPIAGGFYEQYF.

The CDR3 sequence: CASSFDSYEQYF. CDR3 in DNA: TGTGCCAGCAGCTTCGATTCCTACGAGCAGTACTTC. The J gene is TRBJ2-7, the V gene TRBV11-3; D is uncertain. V was clipped by 3 bases and J by 1 base, with 4 bases between them. Looked up from germline, CDR1 is SGHNT and CDR2 is YENEEA. The CDR3 has 12 amino acids.

V is TRBV29-1 and J is TRBJ1-5; D is unclear. Germline V gene lookup returns CDR1 SQVTM and CDR2 ANQGSEA. V was pared by 6 bases and J by 5 bases, with 17 bases between. The CDR3 runs 14 residues. The CDR3 is CSVQTEEVDQPQHF. Here the CDR3 DNA reads TGCAGCGTCCAAACAGAGGAGGTGGATCAGCCCCAGCATTTT.